This T cell receptor (beta chain) emerged from a study of blood T cells in healthy people across ages. The CDR3 spans 15 residues. In germline, CDR1 is MNHNS, CDR2 SASEGT. The ends lost 5 bases at V and 0 bases at J; junction bases unmatched: 4. To note about this clonotype: Given a much more abundant clone one base away, this may be a read error.

Using a J-beta primer mix together with a sample-barcoded 5' primer, a second PCR was run for about 6 to 11 cycles. From the 5' RACE reads, TCRdb called clonotypes with MiXCR, one entry per CDR3 protein. In the table there are over 1,500,000 distinct CDR3 sequences, about 50% of which are singletons. The J gene is TRBJ2-3, the V gene TRBV6-1, with TRBD2 identical over 8 bases. This sequence originates from a woman aged 40 to 50 in good health. Sequenced sample: blood. CDR3: CASSRSSGSTDTQYF. In DNA form, the CDR3 reads TGTGCCAGCAGTCGGTCTAGCGGGAGCACAGATACGCAGTATTTT.